One and the same sample provided the 23 T cell receptor beta chains below, sequenced in a study of shared clonotypes between healthy human individuals (TCRdb year 2020). CD8 naive samples were obtained by positive selection for CCR7 among CD45RO-negative cells, yielding a CD45RA+CCR7+ population from which TemRA cells were excluded. The library relied on the immunoSEQ multiplex PCR assay. In TCRdb, the immuneACCESS table is reduced to in-frame sequences with V and J assigned. These tables do not hold every clone; where another copy was compared, an unresolved V gene accounts for under half, and the others remain unexplained. Within this sample are 600,000 or so clones, with roughly 98% of them counted one time only. The ten largest account for 0.3% of the sample. Sequences were obtained from naive CD8+ T cells sorted from blood. Read against the paper, the sample's cell subset or site label means: CD45RA+CCR7+. These receptors were collected from a man younger than 45 in good health.

As regards this clone: Other nucleotide sequences in the sample specify the same CDR3. The V gene is TRBV20-1, the J gene TRBJ2-1; weak D call: TRBD1 (5 bases). This CDR3 has 11 amino acids. Germline V gene sequence: CDR1 DFQATT, CDR2 SNEGSKA (reference sequence). V lost 2 bases, J lost 7 bases, and 6 bases lay in between. CDR3 nucleotide sequence: TGCAGTGCTAGACAGGGAAATGAGCAGTTCTTC. Translation gives CSARQGNEQFF.

The V and J genes are TRBV11-2 and TRBJ2-2; either TRBD1 or TRBD2 may supply D (6 bases each). Germline V gives CDR1 SGHAT, CDR2 FQNNGV. V shed 5 bases and J shed 5 bases, with 21 bases lying between them. This CDR3 contains 17 residues. The CDR3, as DNA: TGTGCCAGCAGCAATCACCCGGGAGCCCAGGGGACCGGGGAGCTGTTTTTT. This translates into CASSNHPGAQGTGELFF.

The count of this clone is one. The chain is built from TRBV7-9 and TRBJ2-4; 7 bases agree with TRBD1. Germline CDR1 SEHNR, CDR2 FQNEAQ (reference sequence). The length of the CDR3 is 14 residues. V dropped 5 bases and J dropped 8; count of bases not matched to a gene: 9. Here the CDR3 DNA reads TGTGCCAGCAGCCCGTCACAGGGGAGAGACATTCAGTACTTC. Its translation: CASSPSQGRDIQYF.

The chain carries TRBV7-6 and TRBJ2-7; no definite D call. Trimming stripped 1 base from V and 2 bases from J, with 9 bases between. CDR3 size: 14 residues. The germline CDR1 and CDR2 sequences are SGHVS and FNYEAQ. The CDR3 DNA reads TGTGCCAGCAGCTTAGGTTTCGATGCCTACGAGCAGTACTTC. Its translation: CASSLGFDAYEQYF.

With respect to this clone: Other nucleotide sequences in the sample specify the same CDR3. This chain links TRBV27 with TRBJ2-1; 7 bases fit TRBD2. This CDR3 is 16 amino acids long. V shed 5 bases, J shed 0 bases, and the junction held 7 bases outside the gene matches. Germline values: CDR1 MNHEY, CDR2 SMNVEV (reference sequence). CDR3 protein: CASSLSGRSSYNEQFF. Written as DNA, the CDR3 is TGTGCCAGCAGTCTTAGCGGGCGGAGCTCCTACAATGAGCAGTTCTTC.

The genes are TRBV27 and TRBJ2-3; D remains ambiguous. Per the germline V gene, CDR1 is MNHEY and CDR2 is SMNVEV (reference sequence). Trimming left V 7 bases short and J 1 base short, with 9 bases between. The CDR3 spans 13 residues. CDR3 nucleotides: TGTGCCAGCAACAGTTTCCGCACAGATACGCAGTATTTT. It specifies CASNSFRTDTQYF.

The genes are TRBV27 and TRBJ2-7; D gene ambiguous. CDR1 MNHEY and CDR2 SMNVEV come from the germline V gene (reference sequence). The ends were cut back, 8 bases at V and 0 bases at J, with 11 bases in the middle. The CDR3 extends over 13 amino acids. DNA of the CDR3: TGTGCCAGCGGGGATATTGGCTCCTACGAGCAGTACTTC. This sequence encodes CASGDIGSYEQYF.

Turning to this clone: Different DNA sequences within this sample yield the same CDR3. The chain is built from TRBV5-4 and TRBJ2-2; D ambiguous. Germline V gives CDR1 SGHNT, CDR2 YYREEE (reference sequence). V was clipped by 5 bases and J by 6 bases, with 8 bases between them. The CDR3 has 12 amino acids. In nucleotides, the CDR3 is TGTGCCAGCAGTCTCGAGGCCGGGGAGCTGTTTTTT. The encoded protein is CASSLEAGELFF.

The chain uses TRBV7-6 and TRBJ2-5, with D possibly called TRBD1 or TRBD2 (5 bases each). Per the germline V gene, CDR1 is SGHVS and CDR2 is FNYEAQ. Trimming pared 2 bases from V and 1 base from J, leaving 11 bases between. The CDR3 is 15 residues long. The CDR3 loop reads CASSLSWGSQETQYF. The CDR3 nucleotides read TGTGCCAGCAGCTTATCGTGGGGGAGCCAAGAGACCCAGTACTTC.

The rearrangement joins TRBV13 to TRBJ2-1; TRBD1 is a possible D gene (5 bases). Germline lookup yields CDR1 PRHDT and CDR2 FYEKMQ (reference sequence). Deletions cut 3 bases from V and 0 bases from J, with 12 bases between. The CDR3 has 16 residues. CDR3 in DNA: TGTGCCAGCAGCTTGGGGCCTACGAGCTCCTACAATGAGCAGTTCTTC. The encoded protein is CASSLGPTSSYNEQFF.

This clone has a single count. The CDR3 spells CASSLSSSGPEDTQYF. The CDR3 region has the DNA TGTGCCAGCAGTTTATCGTCTAGCGGGCCCGAGGATACGCAGTATTTT. The chain is built from TRBV27 and TRBJ2-3; 8 positions agree with TRBD2. Germline values: CDR1 MNHEY, CDR2 SMNVEV (reference sequence). The CDR3 totals 16 residues. The V gene end was trimmed by 0 bases and the J gene end by 6 bases; junction bases not matched to a gene: 8.

The gene calls are TRBV29-1 and TRBJ2-7, with D perhaps TRBD2 (6 bases). CDR3 length equals 14 residues. Germline V gives CDR1 SQVTM, CDR2 ANQGSEA. V lost 3 bases, J lost 0 bases, and 12 bases lay in between. The CDR3 protein is CSVEGEDTSYEQYF. The CDR3 DNA is TGCAGCGTTGAGGGGGAGGACACCTCCTACGAGCAGTACTTC.

This chain links TRBV6-4 with TRBJ2-1; the match to TRBD2 covers 8 bases. The CDR3 contains 19 residues. The germline CDR1 and CDR2 sequences are MRHNA and SNTAGT. V shed 3 bases, J shed 2 bases, and the junction held 15 bases outside the gene matches. The CDR3 protein is CASSEIPPSAGGPYNEQFF. The DNA of the CDR3 is TGTGCCAGCAGTGAGATTCCTCCTAGCGCGGGAGGACCCTACAATGAGCAGTTCTTC.

The V call is TRBV29-1, the J call TRBJ2-3; 7 bases line up with TRBD2. The CDR3 spans 15 residues. Germline V lookup: CDR1 SQVTM, CDR2 ANQGSEA. V was pared by 0 bases and J by 1 base, with 4 bases of the junction left unmatched. CDR3 in amino acids: CSVEDLAGGTDTQYF. As DNA, the CDR3 is TGCAGCGTTGAAGATCTGGCGGGAGGCACAGATACGCAGTATTTT.

The rearrangement links TRBV28 to TRBJ2-7; TRBD1 aligns across 10 bases. The CDR3 is 14 amino acids. V shed 9 bases and J 3 bases; nucleotides not matched to a gene: 8. Per germline, CDR1 MDHEN and CDR2 SYDVKM. As DNA, the CDR3 is TGTGCCAGTATTAGGGACAGGGGTTTCTACGAGCAGTACTTC. The encoded protein is CASIRDRGFYEQYF.

The chain has TRBV13 and TRBJ2-1; tentative D call: TRBD2 (5 bases). Per germline, CDR1 PRHDT and CDR2 FYEKMQ (reference sequence). Trimming took 3 bases from V and 4 from J, leaving 16 bases between them. This CDR3 is 16 amino acids long. The CDR3 here is CASSFEGSYYYNEQFF. CDR3 sequence (DNA): TGTGCCAGCAGCTTTGAGGGATCCTATTATTACAATGAGCAGTTCTTC.

The chain joins TRBV11-3 to TRBJ2-1; TRBD2 might be the D (5 bases). V lost 4 bases to trimming and J lost 8 bases, with 6 bases between them. Germline CDR1 reads SGHNT; CDR2 reads YENEEA. CDR3 length: 11 amino acids. CDR3 nucleotide sequence: TGTGCCAGCAGCTCACTAGATGAGCAGTTCTTC. It encodes CASSSLDEQFF.

The rearrangement joins TRBV30 to TRBJ2-5; maybe TRBD1 (5 bases). Germline CDR1 reads GTSNPN; CDR2 reads SVGIG (reference sequence). V lost 3 bases to trimming and J lost 1 base, with 9 bases between them. This CDR3 is 13 amino acids long. CDR3 sequence reads: CAWRSQGQETQYF. The CDR3 bases are TGTGCCTGGAGGAGTCAGGGCCAAGAGACCCAGTACTTC.

The chain employs TRBV27 and TRBJ2-5, with 12 bases lining up with TRBD2. Per germline, CDR1 MNHEY and CDR2 SMNVEV (reference sequence). The CDR3 covers 17 residues. The V gene end was trimmed by 5 bases and the J gene end by 1 base; junction bases not matched to a gene: 8. The DNA of the CDR3 is TGTGCCAGCAGTCCCCTGACTAGCGGGAGTATCCAAGAGACCCAGTACTTC. The encoded protein is CASSPLTSGSIQETQYF.

This chain joins TRBV27 and TRBJ2-1, with D tentatively TRBD2 (5 bases). This CDR3 is 14 amino acids long. V was pared by 3 bases and J by 3 bases, with 9 bases between. CDR1 is MNHEY and CDR2 is SMNVEV in the germline V gene (reference sequence). The DNA for the CDR3 is TGTGCCAGCAGTTTCGGCGGGCGCTACAATGAGCAGTTCTTC. This gives the protein CASSFGGRYNEQFF.

This sequence joins TRBV4-2 and TRBJ1-1, with D maybe TRBD1 (6 bases). CDR3 length: 15 residues. The germline V and J ends were trimmed by 4 bases and 0 bases, with 12 bases remaining between them. Germline assignment: CDR1 LGHNA and CDR2 YNFKEQ. The DNA for the CDR3 is TGTGCCAGCAGCCCGGTGGACAGTATGAACACTGAAGCTTTCTTT. This encodes CASSPVDSMNTEAFF.

This chain's CDR3 is CASSLGSGKETQYF. CDR3 DNA sequence: TGTGCCAGCAGCTTGGGCTCAGGGAAGGAGACCCAGTACTTC. The chain carries TRBV5-6 and TRBJ2-5, with D possibly being TRBD1 (5 bases). The germline V gene encodes CDR1 SGHDT and CDR2 YYEEEE. V dropped 0 bases and J dropped 5 bases, with 11 bases sitting between them. The CDR3 loop spans 14 amino acids.

The genes are TRBV5-6 and TRBJ2-1, with D possibly matching TRBD1 (5 bases). Germline CDR1 SGHDT, CDR2 YYEEEE. The CDR3 extends over 16 amino acids. Trimming took 4 bases from V and 0 from J, leaving 14 bases between them. CDR3 DNA: TGTGCCAGCAGCCAAAAGGGGCACCTCTCCTACAATGAGCAGTTCTTC. Translating it yields CASSQKGHLSYNEQFF.